This T cell receptor beta chain was sequenced in a study of type 1 regulatory T cells. The wider study: T-allo10 is a Tr1-enriched, alloantigen-specific CD4 T cell product made in vitro.

Study-level results: Compared with non-Tr1 cells, Tr1 cells showed a narrower TCR repertoire.

MiXCR was run by TCRdb on the reads, yielding one entry per CDR3 protein. The sample lists 40,000 to 50,000 distinct CDR3 sequences, 9% to 15% seen once, with 8% to 8.5% in the top ten. Remarks on this clonotype: Its target is not known.

The CDR3 runs 12 residues. The V gene lost 9 bases and the J gene lost 0 bases, with 8 bases spanning the gap. Per germline, CDR1 LNHDA and CDR2 SQIVND (reference sequence). The rearrangement uses TRBV19 and TRBJ1-1; D is uncertain. Source material: cultured non-Tr1 T cells, either the whole culture or a sorted T cell fraction (not recorded which). This clonotype was sampled from a human donor in good health. The CDR3 reads CASGPVNTEAFF. CDR3 sequence (DNA): TGTGCCAGCGGCCCGGTGAACACTGAAGCTTTCTTT.